Sequencing of this T cell receptor beta chain was carried out in a study of T cells in Graves' hyperthyroidism and ophthalmopathy. This clonotype was recorded many times. The CDR3 sequence is 16 residues long. Trimming left V 7 bases short and J 1 base short, with 20 bases between. CDR1 and CDR2 (germline): LNHNV, YYDKDF (reference sequence). Authors of the study amplified TCR beta CDR3 regions from RNA transcripts. The study used the HTBI primer set for a first-round RT-PCR of the TCR CDR3. TCRdb re-called the multiplex PCR reads through MiXCR, storing one row per CDR3 protein. This table has about 360,000 distinct CDR3 sequences, 13% appearing once.

The chain has TRBV15 and TRBJ2-7; the D call may be TRBD1 or TRBD2 (6 bases each). Sequenced input: blood. The source of this sequence is a woman aged 18 to 35 with Graves' hyperthyroidism. CDR3 DNA sequence: TGTGCCACCAAACGTAGAGGGCAGGGGACTTCCTACGAGCAGTACTTC. Residues: CATKRRGQGTSYEQYF.